The 26 T cell receptor beta chains listed next were all sequenced from one sample in a study of blood T cell repertoires in COVID-19. Repertoires were generated with immunoSEQ multiplex PCR, while TCRdb's copy carries only in-frame clones and drops some. The repertoire consists of 65,000 to 70,000 clones, with around three quarters occurring once and the leading ten covering 15% to 20%. The sequencing sample was made of peripheral blood. These receptor sequences come from a man in his fifties or sixties with acute or convalescent COVID-19.

The chain is built from TRBV6-5 and TRBJ1-1, with TRBD1 as a possible D gene (5 bases). The germline CDR1 and CDR2 sequences are MNHEY and SVGAGI. The CDR3 is 15 amino acids. V dropped 0 bases and J dropped 4 bases, with 12 bases sitting between them. The DNA for the CDR3 is TGTGCCAGCAGTTACTCGTACGGGGGGAGCACTGAAGCTTTCTTT. It yields the protein CASSYSYGGSTEAFF.

The chain joins TRBV5-4 to TRBJ2-1; 13 bases agree with TRBD2. Germline-derived CDR1 and CDR2 are SGHNT and YYREEE (reference sequence). This CDR3 spans 15 amino acids. Trimming took 5 bases from V and 4 from J; bases not matched to a gene: 3. CDR3 protein: CASRQTSGGYNEQFF. The DNA for the CDR3 is TGTGCCAGCAGGCAGACTAGCGGGGGGTACAATGAGCAGTTCTTC. Filled out from reference TRBV5-4 and TRBJ2-1, the complete variable domain reads ETGVTQSPTHLIKTRGQQVTLRCSSQSGHNTVSWYQQALGQGPQFIFQYYREEENGRGNFPPRFSGLQFPNYSSELNVNALELDDSALYLCASRQTSGGYNEQFFGPGTRLTVL.

V is TRBV19 and J is TRBJ1-5; TRBD1 might be the D (6 bases). Germline CDR1 LNHDA, CDR2 SQIVND (reference sequence). Deletions cut 0 bases from V and 6 bases from J, with 12 bases between. The CDR3 runs to 15 residues. CDR3 in amino acids: CASSIEGGGAQPQHF. The CDR3, as DNA: TGTGCCAGTAGTATAGAGGGCGGGGGGGCTCAGCCCCAGCATTTT.

The chain is built from TRBV14 and TRBJ2-7; the match to TRBD2 covers 11 bases. Germline V gene lookup returns CDR1 SGHDN and CDR2 FVKESK. The CDR3 extends over 16 amino acids. V was clipped by 6 bases and J by 2 bases; unmatched bases: 9. CDR3 amino acids: CASSRGGLAETYEQYF. The CDR3, as DNA: TGTGCCAGCAGTCGAGGGGGACTAGCGGAGACCTACGAGCAGTACTTC.

This clone appeared once. The J gene is TRBJ2-5, the V gene TRBV4-1; TRBD1 aligns across 7 bases. With V trimmed by 1 base and J by 1 base, 3 bases remained unmatched. The CDR3 sequence is 15 residues long. Germline V CDR1 and CDR2: MGHRA, YSYEKL. Here the CDR3 reads CASSQVPGGQETQYF. Written as DNA, the CDR3 is TGCGCCAGCAGCCAAGTTCCAGGGGGCCAAGAGACCCAGTACTTC.

The chain has TRBV5-6 and TRBJ2-2; D might be TRBD1 (6 bases). Trimming shortened V by 1 base and J by 6 bases, and 13 bases separated the two germline ends. The CDR3 is 15 amino acids. Germline V lookup: CDR1 SGHDT, CDR2 YYEEEE. The CDR3: CASSLTGRFSGELFF. The DNA of the CDR3 is TGTGCCAGCAGCTTGACAGGGCGATTTTCCGGGGAGCTGTTTTTT. The full variable domain, rest sourced from reference TRBV5-6 and TRBJ2-2, is DAGVTQSPTHLIKTRGQQVTLRCSPKSGHDTVSWYQQALGQGPQFIFQYYEEEERQRGNFPDRFSGHQFPNYSSELNVNALLLGDSALYLCASSLTGRFSGELFFGEGSRLTVL.

The chain couples TRBV30 to TRBJ1-2, with D possibly being TRBD1 (6 bases). Trimming stripped 1 base from V and 4 bases from J, with 22 bases between. Germline V gene lookup returns CDR1 GTSNPN and CDR2 SVGIG (reference sequence). CDR3 length equals 17 residues. The CDR3 DNA is TGTGCCTGGAGTGGGGCTTTAGGTCACAGAGGGGGCTATGGCTACACCTTC. Translating gives CAWSGALGHRGGYGYTF.

This chain joins TRBV14 and TRBJ2-3; no firm D call. Germline CDR1 is SGHDN and CDR2 is FVKESK. The V end lost 4 bases, the J end lost 6 bases, and 11 bases lay between the germline ends. The CDR3 contains 13 residues. Here the CDR3 reads CASSPRLSDTQYF. The CDR3 DNA follows: TGTGCCAGCAGCCCCAGGCTCTCGGATACGCAGTATTTT.

The count of this clone is one. The chain recombines TRBV27 with TRBJ1-3; 8 bases align to TRBD1. This CDR3 is 14 amino acids long. V trimming: 5 bases; J trimming: 0 bases; junction bases outside the gene matches: 0. The germline V gene encodes CDR1 MNHEY and CDR2 SMNVEV (reference sequence). CDR3 amino acids: CASSTGGSGNTIYF. CDR3 DNA: TGTGCCAGCAGTACAGGGGGCTCTGGAAACACCATATATTTT.

The chain combines TRBV6-2 or TRBV6-3 with TRBJ2-6; the D gene is possibly TRBD1 (6 bases). Germline V gene sequence: CDR1 MNHEY, CDR2 SVGEGT. The CDR3 covers 17 residues. Deletions cut 5 bases from V and 0 bases from J, with 14 bases between. The CDR3 region is CASSPLQGRSGANVLTF. CDR3 nucleotide sequence: TGTGCCAGCAGTCCGTTACAGGGTCGCTCTGGGGCCAACGTCCTGACTTTC.

This sequence joins TRBV29-1 and TRBJ1-5; no clear D gene. The CDR3 has 13 residues. The V and J ends lost 6 bases and 0 bases respectively, with 9 bases between them. The germline V gene encodes CDR1 SQVTM and CDR2 ANQGSEA. In nucleotides, the CDR3 is TGCAGCGTGGGCCCAGGTAGCAATCAGCCCCAGCATTTT. As protein: CSVGPGSNQPQHF.

This chain joins TRBV4-2 and TRBJ1-1, with D hard to call. This CDR3 has 11 residues. In germline, CDR1 is LGHNA, CDR2 YNFKEQ. V shed 1 base and J shed 5 bases, with 2 bases lying between them. Here the CDR3 reads CASSQATEAFF. DNA of the CDR3: TGTGCCAGCAGCCAAGCAACTGAAGCTTTCTTT.

CDR3 residues: CASSGGGQVQSYDYTF. As DNA, the CDR3 is TGTGCCAGCAGTGGGGGCGGACAGGTCCAGAGTTACGACTACACCTTC. V is TRBV25-1 and J is TRBJ1-2; 7 positions agree with TRBD1. Germline values: CDR1 MGHDK, CDR2 SYGVNS. This CDR3 has 16 residues. J gave up 10 bases and V 4 bases, and 18 bases lay outside the gene matches.

The chain combines TRBV29-1 with TRBJ2-3; TRBD1 agrees at 7 bases. Germline loops: CDR1 SQVTM, CDR2 ANQGSEA. Trimming removed 8 bases from V and 0 bases from J; junction bases left unmatched: 14. The CDR3 covers 16 residues. The CDR3 DNA is TGCAGCACTTCTACAGGGGTCGGGTCTAGCACAGATACGCAGTATTTT. This gives the protein CSTSTGVGSSTDTQYF.

This clone was seen once. V gene TRBV9 combines with J gene TRBJ2-7; D is perhaps TRBD1 (5 bases). With 3 bases removed from V and 9 bases from J, the gap between germline ends came to 19 bases. The V gene's germline CDR1 is SGDLS and CDR2 YYNGEE. The CDR3 has 14 amino acids. CDR3 bases: TGTGCCAGCAGCGCAACTCAGGGCATAACGGCGCAGTACTTC. This gives the protein CASSATQGITAQYF.

The chain uses TRBV7-8 and TRBJ1-1; possible D gene TRBD1, 6 bases. This CDR3 has 14 amino acids. With 4 bases removed from V and 4 bases from J, the gap between germline ends came to 13 bases. CDR1 SGHVS and CDR2 FQNEAQ come from the germline V gene. CDR3 nucleotides: TGTGCCAGCAGCTCCCAACAGGGTGTCACTGAAGCTTTCTTT. This codes for CASSSQQGVTEAFF. Based on the CDR3 plus reference TRBV7-8 and TRBJ1-1, the full variable domain is GAGVSQSPRYKVAKRGQDVALRCDPISGHVSLFWYQQALGQGPEFLTYFQNEAQLDKSGLPSDRFFAERPEGSVSTLKIQRTQQEDSAVYLCASSSQQGVTEAFFGQGTRLTVV.

The chain has TRBV5-6 and TRBJ1-2, with no clear D. V lost 3 bases to trimming and J lost 7 bases, with 7 bases between them. There are 11 residues in the CDR3. Germline-derived CDR1 and CDR2 are SGHDT and YYEEEE. The CDR3 spells CASSWRGGYTF. The CDR3 coding sequence is TGTGCCAGCAGCTGGCGGGGTGGCTACACCTTC.

The chain recombines TRBV30 with TRBJ1-6; tentative D call: TRBD1 (6 bases). The CDR3 runs to 16 residues. V shed 2 bases and J shed 9 bases, with 20 bases lying between them. Germline loops: CDR1 GTSNPN, CDR2 SVGIG (reference sequence). CDR3 DNA: TGTGCCTGGAGTCCCAAGGAACAGGGTTGGAGTTCACCCCTCCACTTT. Translation gives CAWSPKEQGWSSPLHF.

The V gene is TRBV10-3, the J gene TRBJ1-5, with 8 bases fitting TRBD1. Germline CDR1 is ENHRY and CDR2 is SYGVKD. V lost 0 bases and J lost 0; bases outside the gene matches: 10. The CDR3 consists of 19 residues. CDR3 sequence (DNA): TGTGCCATCAGTGAGTCGAAAGGACAGGGATGGAGTAGCAATCAGCCCCAGCATTTT. It specifies CAISESKGQGWSSNQPQHF.

The genes are TRBV2 and TRBJ1-5; TRBD1 agrees at 8 bases. The junction had 5 bases not matched to a gene; V was cut back by 5 bases and J by 2 bases. Germline V lookup: CDR1 SNHLY, CDR2 FYNNEI. CDR3 length equals 15 residues. The CDR3 sequence is CASSLRGQGNQPQHF. The CDR3 DNA follows: TGTGCCAGCAGTCTAAGGGGACAGGGCAATCAGCCCCAGCATTTT.

The chain joins TRBV19 to TRBJ2-2, with TRBD1 identical over 9 bases. Germline V gene sequence: CDR1 LNHDA, CDR2 SQIVND (reference sequence). The ends lost 3 bases at V and 4 bases at J; junction bases unmatched: 9. The CDR3 contains 17 residues. The CDR3: CASSIRDRVVSTGELFF. DNA of the CDR3: TGTGCCAGTAGTATCCGGGACAGGGTGGTTAGCACCGGGGAGCTGTTTTTT.

The gene calls are TRBV5-1 and TRBJ2-1, with D uncertain. V shed 5 bases and J shed 4 bases, with 13 bases lying between them. The CDR3 is made up of 14 amino acids. The germline V gene encodes CDR1 SGHRS and CDR2 YFSETQ. CDR3 region: CASSASPGYNEQFF. The CDR3 DNA is TGCGCCAGCAGTGCCTCGCCCGGTTACAATGAGCAGTTCTTC. Looking up the rest from reference TRBV5-1 and TRBJ2-1 gives the full variable domain: KAGVTQTPRYLIKTRGQQVTLSCSPISGHRSVSWYQQTPGQGLQFLFEYFSETQRNKGNFPGRFSGRQFSNSRSEMNVSTLELGDSALYLCASSASPGYNEQFFGPGTRLTVL.

The chain employs TRBV18 and TRBJ1-4, with 8 nucleotides matching TRBD1. This CDR3 has 17 amino acids. Trimming at V came to 4 bases and at J to 4 bases, leaving 11 bases not matched to a gene. CDR1 is KGHSH, CDR2 LQKENI, per germline. CDR3 region: CASSQTVRGHINEKLFF. The DNA for the CDR3 is TGTGCCAGCTCACAAACTGTCAGGGGGCATATTAATGAAAAACTGTTTTTT.

The CDR3 spells CASSMGDRVNEQYF. CDR3 DNA sequence: TGTGCCAGTAGTATGGGGGACAGAGTGAACGAGCAGTACTTC. The rearrangement uses TRBV19 and TRBJ2-7, with 7 bases aligning to TRBD1. V shed 3 bases, J shed 5 bases, and the junction held 7 bases outside the gene matches. Germline V gives CDR1 LNHDA, CDR2 SQIVND (reference sequence). The CDR3 sequence is 14 residues long.

A single count supports this clone. The sample has other DNA sequences that encode this CDR3 too. CDR3 sequence (DNA): TGTGCCAGCAGTCTAAGAGGGAACACTGAAGCTTTCTTT. This codes for CASSLRGNTEAFF. The chain carries TRBV6-5 and TRBJ1-1; D gene unclear. Germline values: CDR1 MNHEY, CDR2 SVGAGI. The CDR3 is made up of 13 amino acids. V shed 5 bases and J shed 1 base, with 8 bases lying between them.

The rearrangement joins TRBV6-5 to TRBJ2-5; 7 nucleotides align to TRBD1. The CDR3 loop spans 15 amino acids. Germline loops: CDR1 MNHEY, CDR2 SVGAGI. V was clipped by 5 bases and J by 3 bases; unmatched bases: 9. The CDR3 reads CASSNRQGREETQYF. The CDR3 DNA sequence: TGTGCCAGCAGTAATCGACAGGGTCGGGAAGAGACCCAGTACTTC.